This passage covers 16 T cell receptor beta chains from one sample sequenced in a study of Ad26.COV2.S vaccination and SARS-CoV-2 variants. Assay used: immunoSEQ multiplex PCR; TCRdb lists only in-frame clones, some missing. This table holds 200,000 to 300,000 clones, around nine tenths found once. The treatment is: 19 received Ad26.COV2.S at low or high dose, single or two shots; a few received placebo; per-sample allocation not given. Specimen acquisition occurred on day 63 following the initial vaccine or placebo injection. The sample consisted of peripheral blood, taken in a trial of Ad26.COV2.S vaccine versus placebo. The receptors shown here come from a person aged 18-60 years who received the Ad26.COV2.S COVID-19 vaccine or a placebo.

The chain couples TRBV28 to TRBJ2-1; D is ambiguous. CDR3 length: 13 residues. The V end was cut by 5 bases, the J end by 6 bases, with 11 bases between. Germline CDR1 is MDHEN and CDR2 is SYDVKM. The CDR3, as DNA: TGTGCCAGCAGTCCTTTGGGTGGCAATGAGCAGTTCTTC. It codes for CASSPLGGNEQFF.

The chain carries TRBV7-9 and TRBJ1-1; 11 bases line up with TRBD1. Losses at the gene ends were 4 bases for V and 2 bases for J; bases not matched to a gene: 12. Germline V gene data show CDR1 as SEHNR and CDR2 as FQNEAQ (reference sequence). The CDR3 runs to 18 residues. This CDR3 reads CASSYRDRGADSNTEAFF. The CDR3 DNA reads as TGTGCCAGCAGCTACCGGGACAGGGGGGCGGATTCCAACACTGAAGCTTTCTTT.

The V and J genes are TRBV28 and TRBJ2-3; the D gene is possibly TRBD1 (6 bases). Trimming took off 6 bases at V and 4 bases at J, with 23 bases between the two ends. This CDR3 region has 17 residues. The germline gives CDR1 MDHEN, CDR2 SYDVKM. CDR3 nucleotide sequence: TGTGCCAGCAGCCCCACCCGGACAGCCCTGCATTCAGATACGCAGTATTTT. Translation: CASSPTRTALHSDTQYF.

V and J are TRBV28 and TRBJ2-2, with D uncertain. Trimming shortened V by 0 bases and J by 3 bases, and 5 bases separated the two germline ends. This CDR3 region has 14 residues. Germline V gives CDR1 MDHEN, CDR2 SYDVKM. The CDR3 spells CASSLWADTGELFF. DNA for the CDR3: TGTGCCAGCAGTTTATGGGCAGACACCGGGGAGCTGTTTTTT.

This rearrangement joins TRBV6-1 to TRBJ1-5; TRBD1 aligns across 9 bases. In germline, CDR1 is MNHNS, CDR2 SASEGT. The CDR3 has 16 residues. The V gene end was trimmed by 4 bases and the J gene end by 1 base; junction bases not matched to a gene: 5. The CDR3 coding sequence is TGTGCCAGCAGTGGGGACAGGGTAGGGAGCAATCAGCCCCAGCATTTT. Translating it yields CASSGDRVGSNQPQHF.

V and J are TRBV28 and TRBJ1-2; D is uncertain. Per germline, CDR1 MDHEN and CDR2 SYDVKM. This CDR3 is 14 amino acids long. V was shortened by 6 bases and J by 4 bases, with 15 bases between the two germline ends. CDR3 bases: TGTGCCAGCAGCCTATCCCTCAGCGGCTATGGCTACACCTTC. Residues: CASSLSLSGYGYTF.

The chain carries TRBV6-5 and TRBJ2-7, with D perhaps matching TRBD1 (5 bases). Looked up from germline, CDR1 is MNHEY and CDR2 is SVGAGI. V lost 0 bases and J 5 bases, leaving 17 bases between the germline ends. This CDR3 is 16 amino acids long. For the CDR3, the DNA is TGTGCCAGCAGTTACTCGCCGGCAGGGAATGAGAACGAGCAGTACTTC. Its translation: CASSYSPAGNENEQYF.

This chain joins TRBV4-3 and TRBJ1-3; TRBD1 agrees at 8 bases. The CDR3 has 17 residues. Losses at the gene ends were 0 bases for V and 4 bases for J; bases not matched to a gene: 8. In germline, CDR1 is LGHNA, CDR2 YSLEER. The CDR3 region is CASSQDLAGGLGNTIYF. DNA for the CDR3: TGCGCCAGCAGCCAAGATCTGGCAGGGGGCTTAGGAAACACCATATATTTT.

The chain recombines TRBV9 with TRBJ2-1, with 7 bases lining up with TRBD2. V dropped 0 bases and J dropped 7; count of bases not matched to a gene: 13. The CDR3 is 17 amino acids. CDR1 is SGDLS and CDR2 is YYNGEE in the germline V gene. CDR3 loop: CASSVDVLAGVLNEQFF. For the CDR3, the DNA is TGTGCCAGCAGCGTAGACGTCCTTGCGGGAGTTTTGAATGAGCAGTTCTTC.

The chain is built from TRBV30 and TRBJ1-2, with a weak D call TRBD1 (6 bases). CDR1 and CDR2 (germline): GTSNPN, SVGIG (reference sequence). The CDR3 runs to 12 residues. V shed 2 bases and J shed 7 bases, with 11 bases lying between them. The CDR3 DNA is TGTGCCTGGAGTCGAGGGGGACCTGGCTACACCTTC. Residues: CAWSRGGPGYTF.

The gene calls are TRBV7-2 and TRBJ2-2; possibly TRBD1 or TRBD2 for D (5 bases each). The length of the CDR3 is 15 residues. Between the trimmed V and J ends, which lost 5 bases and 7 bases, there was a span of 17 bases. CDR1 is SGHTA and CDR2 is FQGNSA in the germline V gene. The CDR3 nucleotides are TGTGCCAGCAGCCCCCAGGTCCGGGACGACGGGGAGCTGTTTTTT. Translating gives CASSPQVRDDGELFF.

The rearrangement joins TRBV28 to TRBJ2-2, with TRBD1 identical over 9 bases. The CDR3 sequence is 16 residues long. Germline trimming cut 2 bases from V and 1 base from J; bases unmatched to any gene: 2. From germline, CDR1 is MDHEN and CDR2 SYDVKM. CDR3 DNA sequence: TGTGCCAGCAGTTTACCGGGACAGGGGAACACCGGGGAGCTGTTTTTT. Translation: CASSLPGQGNTGELFF.

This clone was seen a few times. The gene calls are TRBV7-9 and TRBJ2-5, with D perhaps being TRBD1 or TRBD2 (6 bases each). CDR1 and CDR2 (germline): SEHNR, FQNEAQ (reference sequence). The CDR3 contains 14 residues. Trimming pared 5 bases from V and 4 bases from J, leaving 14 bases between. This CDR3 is CASSEQRGAETQYF. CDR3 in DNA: TGTGCCAGCAGCGAACAGAGGGGGGCAGAGACCCAGTACTTC. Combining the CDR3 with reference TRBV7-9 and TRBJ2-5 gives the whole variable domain DTGVSQNPRHKITKRGQNVTFRCDPISEHNRLYWYRQTLGQGPEFLTYFQNEAQLEKSRLLSDRFSAERPKGSFSTLEIQRTEQGDSAMYLCASSEQRGAETQYFGPGTRLLVL.

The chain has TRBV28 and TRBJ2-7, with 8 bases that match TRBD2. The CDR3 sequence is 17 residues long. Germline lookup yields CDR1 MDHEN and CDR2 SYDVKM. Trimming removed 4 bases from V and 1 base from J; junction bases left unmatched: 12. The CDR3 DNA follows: TGTGCCAGCAGTTCCCCCTTTTTGGGCGGGGGGTCCTACGAGCAGTACTTC. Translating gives CASSSPFLGGGSYEQYF.

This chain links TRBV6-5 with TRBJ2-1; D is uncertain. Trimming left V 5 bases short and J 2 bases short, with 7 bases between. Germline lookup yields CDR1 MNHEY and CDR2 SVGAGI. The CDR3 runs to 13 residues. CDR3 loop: CASSPGPYNEQFF. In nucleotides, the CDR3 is TGTGCCAGCAGTCCCGGGCCCTACAATGAGCAGTTCTTC.

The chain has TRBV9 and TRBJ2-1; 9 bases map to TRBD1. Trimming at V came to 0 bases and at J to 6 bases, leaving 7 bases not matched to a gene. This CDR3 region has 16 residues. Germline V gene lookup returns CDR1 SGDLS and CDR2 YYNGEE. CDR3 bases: TGTGCCAGCAGCGTAGGGACCGGGACAGGGTCCAATGAGCAGTTCTTC. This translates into CASSVGTGTGSNEQFF.